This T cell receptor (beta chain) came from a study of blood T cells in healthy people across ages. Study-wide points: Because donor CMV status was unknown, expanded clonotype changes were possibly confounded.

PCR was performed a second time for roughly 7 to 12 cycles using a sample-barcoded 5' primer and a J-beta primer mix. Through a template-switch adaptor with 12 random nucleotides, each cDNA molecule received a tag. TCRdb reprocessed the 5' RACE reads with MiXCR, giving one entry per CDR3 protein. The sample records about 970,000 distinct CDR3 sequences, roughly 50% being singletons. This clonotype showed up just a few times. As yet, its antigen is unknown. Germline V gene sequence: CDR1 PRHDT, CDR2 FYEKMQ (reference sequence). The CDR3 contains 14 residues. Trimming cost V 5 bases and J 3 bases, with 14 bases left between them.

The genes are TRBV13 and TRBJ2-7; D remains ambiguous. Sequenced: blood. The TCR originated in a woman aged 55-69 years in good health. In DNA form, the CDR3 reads TGTGCCAGCAGCACAGACTCCCGAAGCTACGAGCAGTACTTC. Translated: CASSTDSRSYEQYF.